This T cell receptor (beta chain) was sequenced during a study of cytomegalovirus exposure and HLA in healthy donors. Remarks on this clone: No antigen is known for it.

The CDR3 consists of 13 residues. Germline CDR1 SGHRS, CDR2 YFSETQ. After removal of 4 bases from V and 9 bases from J, the junction contained 7 bases not matched to a gene. The PCR had 60 Vbeta and 13 Jbeta primers. TCRdb's table, derived via immunoSEQ multiplex PCR, lists solely in-frame clones and lacks some. The sample includes approximately 140,000 clones, over 60% seen only once; the top ten take about 12%. Study conclusions and caveats: Three chains linked to CMV were shown in vitro to be specific for CMV antigens. When analyzed later, a missense DCLRE1C variant was found to be linked to TCR beta V- and J-gene trimming. Whilst most TCR sequences proved rare, a subset of public TCRs occurred across many donors.

This chain links TRBV5-1 with TRBJ2-1; 7 positions agree with TRBD2. This TCR came from a man between 40 and 49 years old in good health and CMV-seropositive. Sequenced material: PBMCs. The CDR3 region is CASSNDGEGEQFF. CDR3 nucleotide sequence: TGCGCCAGCAGCAACGATGGGGAGGGTGAGCAGTTCTTC. Full variable domain (rest looked up from reference TRBV5-1 and TRBJ2-1): KAGVTQTPRYLIKTRGQQVTLSCSPISGHRSVSWYQQTPGQGLQFLFEYFSETQRNKGNFPGRFSGRQFSNSRSEMNVSTLELGDSALYLCASSNDGEGEQFFGPGTRLTVL.